Following are 14 T cell receptor beta chains from one sample sequenced in a study of blood T cell repertoires in COVID-19 (TCRdb year 2020). The protocol used for the library was the immunoSEQ multiplex PCR assay. TCRdb limited this immuneACCESS table to in-frame rearrangements with V and J called. A share of clones is missing; checked studies link under half to unresolved V genes, and the rest is unexplained. The sample table holds around 200,000 clones, of which more than 80% were seen once. The top ten constitute around 1.3% of the sample. The sequenced material came from peripheral blood. The receptors derive from a woman aged 30 to 39 with COVID-19, enrolled during active disease.

The chain couples TRBV7-9 to TRBJ2-1; D might be TRBD2 (6 bases). V shed 8 bases and J shed 14 bases, with 13 bases lying between them. Germline V gene sequence: CDR1 SEHNR, CDR2 FQNEAQ (reference sequence). The CDR3 has 10 residues. CDR3: CASGVAVKFF. The CDR3, as DNA: TGTGCCAGCGGGGTAGCGGTTAAGTTCTTC.

The sample holds one count of this clone. DNA of the CDR3: TGTGCCAGCATTTCCCCAGGGGCCCTCTCTGGGGCCAACGTCCTGACTTTC. It is translated as CASISPGALSGANVLTF. V is TRBV28 and J is TRBJ2-6; D possibly corresponds to TRBD1 (6 bases). The ends were cut back, 7 bases at V and 0 bases at J, with 16 bases in the middle. Germline V lookup: CDR1 MDHEN, CDR2 SYDVKM. There are 17 residues in the CDR3.

The sample holds one count of this clone. The chain is built from TRBV29-1 and TRBJ2-7; tentatively, D is TRBD2 (6 bases). The germline V and J ends were trimmed by 0 bases and 0 bases, with 15 bases remaining between them. CDR1 and CDR2 from the germline V gene are SQVTM and ANQGSEA. This CDR3 comprises 16 residues. The CDR3 sequence: CSVEDLRETHSYEQYF. Written as DNA, the CDR3 is TGCAGCGTTGAAGATCTCCGGGAGACCCACTCCTACGAGCAGTACTTC.

The chain joins TRBV7-9 to TRBJ2-7; 9 nucleotides line up with TRBD1. This CDR3 comprises 17 residues. V shed 4 bases and J 5 bases; nucleotides not matched to a gene: 15. Germline values: CDR1 SEHNR, CDR2 FQNEAQ (reference sequence). The CDR3 DNA is TGTGCCAGCAGCTCTCCCCCAACCGGGACAGGGTCCCACGAGCAGTACTTC. Protein: CASSSPPTGTGSHEQYF. The variable domain in full, with the rest retrieved from reference TRBV7-9 and TRBJ2-7, is DTGVSQNPRHKITKRGQNVTFRCDPISEHNRLYWYRQTLGQGPEFLTYFQNEAQLEKSRLLSDRFSAERPKGSFSTLEIQRTEQGDSAMYLCASSSPPTGTGSHEQYFGPGTRLTVT.

This clone has just one count. The chain is built from TRBV30 and TRBJ1-1, with D uncertain. V shed 4 bases and J shed 0 bases, with 21 bases lying between them. The germline V gene encodes CDR1 GTSNPN and CDR2 SVGIG (reference sequence). The CDR3 sequence is 17 residues long. The CDR3 bases are TGTGCCTGGATCGACGGCGACTACCCGATATTGAACACTGAAGCTTTCTTT. Protein sequence: CAWIDGDYPILNTEAFF.

The chain uses TRBV5-5 and TRBJ2-5, with 8 positions matching TRBD2. This CDR3 has 14 amino acids. Germline trimming cut 5 bases from V and 2 bases from J; bases unmatched to any gene: 5. CDR1 is SGHKS, CDR2 YYEKEE, per germline (reference sequence). In DNA form, the CDR3 reads TGTGCCAGCAGGAGAGCGGGGGCACAAGAGACCCAGTACTTC. Protein sequence: CASRRAGAQETQYF.

The V gene is TRBV19, the J gene TRBJ2-7; TRBD2 matches 10 bases. This CDR3 comprises 19 residues. J was trimmed by 2 bases and V by 3 bases; bases with no gene match: 16. Germline loops: CDR1 LNHDA, CDR2 SQIVND (reference sequence). Written as DNA, the CDR3 is TGTGCCAGTAGTATTAAAGGCTCGGCTAGCGGGAGTATCACCTACGAGCAGTACTTC. It encodes CASSIKGSASGSITYEQYF.

The genes are TRBV6-5 and TRBJ2-5; D perhaps matches TRBD2 (6 bases). V gave up 0 bases and J gave up 2 bases, with 10 bases separating them. The CDR3 is made up of 15 amino acids. In germline, CDR1 is MNHEY, CDR2 SVGAGI. CDR3 loop: CASSYSMEGQETQYF. The CDR3 nucleotides are TGTGCCAGCAGTTACTCGATGGAGGGACAAGAGACCCAGTACTTC.

The V gene is TRBV4-2, the J gene TRBJ2-7; 12 bases align to TRBD2. V lost 2 bases and J lost 5; bases outside the gene matches: 1. This CDR3 has 14 amino acids. Germline assignment: CDR1 LGHNA and CDR2 YNFKEQ. Here the CDR3 DNA reads TGTGCCAGCAGCCAAAGACTAGCGGGAGACGAGCAGTACTTC. Protein: CASSQRLAGDEQYF.

This clone has only one observation. The chain carries TRBV7-2 and TRBJ2-5; D uncertain. The CDR3 has 9 amino acids. Germline V gene lookup returns CDR1 SGHTA and CDR2 FQGNSA. Trimming pared 8 bases from V and 7 bases from J, leaving 5 bases between. The CDR3 is CASVRTQYF. Here the CDR3 DNA reads TGTGCCAGCGTCCGGACCCAGTACTTC.

This sequence joins TRBV28 and TRBJ1-1; D unresolved. CDR3 size: 13 residues. Germline CDR1 MDHEN, CDR2 SYDVKM. The germline V and J ends were trimmed by 2 bases and 1 base, with 5 bases remaining between them. The chain's CDR3 is CASSLPGNTEAFF. Written as DNA, the CDR3 is TGTGCCAGCAGTTTACCGGGGAACACTGAAGCTTTCTTT.

This sequence joins TRBV6-1 and TRBJ2-7; 12 bases agree with TRBD1. CDR3 length: 16 amino acids. J gave up 2 bases and V 4 bases, and 6 bases lay outside the gene matches. Germline V gives CDR1 MNHNS, CDR2 SASEGT. In DNA, the CDR3 is TGTGCCAGCAGTGCCCGGGACAGGGGGCGCCCCTACGAGCAGTACTTC. Translation gives CASSARDRGRPYEQYF.

The CDR3 protein is CASSLSGGGHNEQFF. The DNA of the CDR3 is TGCGCCAGCAGCTTAAGCGGGGGGGGTCACAATGAGCAGTTCTTC. This chain links TRBV5-1 with TRBJ2-1; TRBD2 agrees at 10 bases. Losses at the gene ends were 2 bases for V and 5 bases for J; bases not matched to a gene: 4. There are 15 residues in the CDR3. Germline CDR1 and CDR2: SGHRS and YFSETQ.

V gene TRBV30 combines with J gene TRBJ1-6; D possibly corresponds to TRBD1 (6 bases). V shed 1 base and J shed 8 bases, with 12 bases lying between them. The CDR3 is 14 amino acids. Germline V CDR1 and CDR2: GTSNPN, SVGIG (reference sequence). In nucleotides, the CDR3 is TGTGCCTGGAGTGATTTACAGGGCTATTCACCCCTCCACTTT. It is translated as CAWSDLQGYSPLHF.